The 18 T cell receptor beta chains in this list originate from one sample, sequenced in a study of blood T cell repertoires in COVID-19. Profiling relied on immunoSEQ multiplex PCR, and the TCRdb table lists in-frame clones only, not all of them. The sample lists under 450,000 clones, around 89% occurring once. The sequencing sample was made of peripheral blood. The receptors were sampled from a woman between 50 and 59 years old with COVID-19, enrolled during active disease.

This clone was recorded once. V gene TRBV27 combines with J gene TRBJ1-1; D possibly corresponds to TRBD1 (5 bases). CDR1 is MNHEY, CDR2 SMNVEV, per germline (reference sequence). V lost 4 bases, J lost 8 bases, and 14 bases lay in between. The CDR3 loop spans 13 amino acids. CDR3 bases: TGTGCCAGCAGTTCCGGGGGATGGTCGGAAGCTTTCTTT. Translation gives CASSSGGWSEAFF.

This chain joins TRBV7-2 and TRBJ2-1; possible D gene TRBD2, 5 bases. There are 16 residues in the CDR3. V lost 5 bases and J 0 bases, leaving 14 bases between the germline ends. CDR1 and CDR2 from the germline V gene are SGHTA and FQGNSA. The CDR3, as DNA: TGTGCCAGCAGCCCCCGGTCGGGATCCTCCTACAATGAGCAGTTCTTC. This translates into CASSPRSGSSYNEQFF.

This clone was detected ten times or more. The chain is built from TRBV6-5 and TRBJ1-1, with D hard to call. The V end was cut by 5 bases, the J end by 5 bases, with 12 bases between. CDR3 size: 13 residues. Germline lookup yields CDR1 MNHEY and CDR2 SVGAGI. The CDR3 DNA sequence: TGTGCCAGCAGTAAGCAAAGAGGGACTGAAGCTTTCTTT. This codes for CASSKQRGTEAFF.

The J gene is TRBJ1-2, the V gene TRBV6-2 or TRBV6-3, with 8 nucleotides matching TRBD1. This CDR3 is 14 amino acids long. Germline V lookup: CDR1 MNHEY, CDR2 SVGEGT. The V and J ends lost 6 bases and 13 bases, in that order; junction bases with no gene match: 16. The DNA for the CDR3 is TGTGCCAGCAGCCCTGGACAGGGCCCTTGGTTTGGCACCTTC. Protein sequence: CASSPGQGPWFGTF.

The J gene is TRBJ2-7, the V gene TRBV5-5; TRBD2 matches 8 bases. The CDR3 has 17 residues. V shed 5 bases and J 1 base; nucleotides not matched to a gene: 14. Per germline, CDR1 SGHKS and CDR2 YYEKEE (reference sequence). The CDR3 DNA reads TGTGCCAGCAGGCCCGATGGAGGGGCGGGGGGATCCTACGAGCAGTACTTC. Amino acid sequence: CASRPDGGAGGSYEQYF.

This chain links TRBV27 with TRBJ1-4, with D possibly matching TRBD1 (6 bases). This CDR3 has 14 residues. The germline V gene encodes CDR1 MNHEY and CDR2 SMNVEV (reference sequence). The V end was cut by 5 bases, the J end by 5 bases, with 12 bases between. As DNA, the CDR3 is TGTGCCAGCAGTCCTCCAGGGGTAAATGAAAAACTGTTTTTT. This sequence encodes CASSPPGVNEKLFF.

The chain couples TRBV18 to TRBJ2-7; 12 bases map to TRBD1. V was pared by 3 bases and J by 4 bases, with 10 bases of the junction left unmatched. This CDR3 has 17 amino acids. The V gene's germline CDR1 is KGHSH and CDR2 LQKENI. The CDR3, as DNA: TGTGCCAGCTCACCGAGGTTTGGGACAGGGGGCGATTACGAGCAGTACTTC. Amino acid sequence: CASSPRFGTGGDYEQYF.

V usage is TRBV11-2 and J usage is TRBJ2-3, with 7 positions matching TRBD1. The CDR3 runs to 15 residues. Trimming took 5 bases from V and 2 from J; bases not matched to a gene: 7. Germline assignment: CDR1 SGHAT and CDR2 FQNNGV. This CDR3 reads CASSNYRGHTDTQYF. CDR3 in DNA: TGTGCCAGCAGCAACTACAGGGGTCACACAGATACGCAGTATTTT.

The chain joins TRBV28 to TRBJ1-5, with TRBD1 identical over 9 bases. Germline V gene sequence: CDR1 MDHEN, CDR2 SYDVKM. This CDR3 region has 15 residues. Trimming removed 3 bases from V and 7 bases from J; junction bases left unmatched: 7. Written as DNA, the CDR3 is TGTGCCAGCAGTTTTGCCCACAGGGGGCAACAGCCCCAGCATTTT. Protein: CASSFAHRGQQPQHF. The whole variable domain, remainder taken from reference TRBV28 and TRBJ1-5, is DVKVTQSSRYLVKRTGEKVFLECVQDMDHENMFWYRQDPGLGLRLIYFSYDVKMKEKGDIPEGYSVSREKKERFSLILESASTNQTSMYLCASSFAHRGQQPQHFGDGTRLSIL.

The chain combines TRBV13 with TRBJ1-2; no definite D call. Trimming took 0 bases from V and 4 from J, leaving 3 bases between them. Germline V lookup: CDR1 PRHDT, CDR2 FYEKMQ (reference sequence). The CDR3 runs 12 residues. The DNA of the CDR3 is TGTGCCAGCAGCTTAGGGGCCTATGGCTACACCTTC. It specifies CASSLGAYGYTF.

Concerning this clone itself: Relative to the germline gene, one junction end is altered; a read error may explain this. The V gene is TRBV30, the J gene TRBJ2-3; 7 nucleotides align to TRBD2. This CDR3 region has 15 residues. Per the germline V gene, CDR1 is GTSNPN and CDR2 is SVGIG (reference sequence). CDR3 loop: CAGRRLADSRDTQYF. In DNA, the CDR3 is TGCGCAGGGCGGCGTCTAGCGGACTCACGTGATACGCAGTATTTT.

This rearrangement joins TRBV11-2 to TRBJ2-3; 8 nucleotides match TRBD2. The junction had 9 bases not matched to a gene; V was cut back by 4 bases and J by 0 bases. Germline CDR1 SGHAT, CDR2 FQNNGV. The CDR3 loop spans 17 amino acids. This CDR3 reads CASSSFHRGGSTDTQYF. DNA of the CDR3: TGTGCCAGCAGCTCGTTTCACCGGGGGGGGAGCACAGATACGCAGTATTTT.

This clone was seen a handful of times. Other nucleotide sequences from this sample produce the same CDR3. The rearrangement links TRBV6-1 to TRBJ2-7; tentatively, D is TRBD2 (5 bases). The germline V gene encodes CDR1 MNHNS and CDR2 SASEGT. Trimming removed 3 bases from V and 0 bases from J, with 6 bases in between. This CDR3 is 13 amino acids long. The CDR3 nucleotides are TGTGCCAGCAGTGAGGGGAGCTCCTACGAGCAGTACTTC. It specifies CASSEGSSYEQYF.

The rearrangement joins TRBV7-8 to TRBJ1-5; 7 bases agree with TRBD1. Per the germline V gene, CDR1 is SGHVS and CDR2 is FQNEAQ. This CDR3 is 15 amino acids long. The trim removed 1 base at V and 6 bases at J, leaving 6 bases unmatched. The CDR3 nucleotides are TGTGCCAGCAGCTTAGAGGCAGGGGGGACTCAGCCCCAGCATTTT. Amino acid sequence: CASSLEAGGTQPQHF.

The J gene is TRBJ1-2, the V gene TRBV6-6; D is perhaps TRBD1 (5 bases). V was pared by 4 bases and J by 6 bases, with 12 bases between. CDR3 size: 13 residues. Looked up from germline, CDR1 is MNHNY and CDR2 is SVGAGI (reference sequence). CDR3 residues: CASSLLGGDGYTF. The CDR3 DNA follows: TGTGCCAGCAGTTTACTTGGGGGGGATGGCTACACCTTC.

V usage is TRBV9 and J usage is TRBJ1-5; D not resolved. This CDR3 comprises 15 residues. Trimming left V 4 bases short and J 4 bases short, with 15 bases between. The germline CDR1 and CDR2 sequences are SGDLS and YYNGEE. CDR3 sequence: CASSMAGGDNQPQHF. The CDR3, as DNA: TGTGCCAGCAGCATGGCCGGAGGAGATAATCAGCCCCAGCATTTT.

V and J are TRBV4-1 and TRBJ1-5; no clear D. Deletions cut 5 bases from V and 7 bases from J, with 15 bases between. CDR3 length equals 14 residues. CDR1 is MGHRA and CDR2 is YSYEKL in the germline V gene. As DNA, the CDR3 is TGCGCCAGCAGCTTCCCCGACACTAGACAGCCCCAGCATTTT. Translation gives CASSFPDTRQPQHF.

The rearrangement joins TRBV7-8 to TRBJ1-1, with D unresolved. V lost 2 bases and J 2 bases, leaving 12 bases between the germline ends. Germline V CDR1 and CDR2: SGHVS, FQNEAQ. The CDR3 has 15 residues. The CDR3, as DNA: TGTGCCAGCAGCTTAAGGCCCTCAGGAAACACTGAAGCTTTCTTT. The encoded protein is CASSLRPSGNTEAFF. The whole variable domain, remainder taken from reference TRBV7-8 and TRBJ1-1, is GAGVSQSPRYKVAKRGQDVALRCDPISGHVSLFWYQQALGQGPEFLTYFQNEAQLDKSGLPSDRFFAERPEGSVSTLKIQRTQQEDSAVYLCASSLRPSGNTEAFFGQGTRLTVV.